The rows below give T cell receptor beta chains drawn from one sample of a study of Graves' ophthalmopathy and Graves' hyperthyroidism. TCRdb used MiXCR to reprocess the multiplex PCR reads, holding one entry per CDR3 protein. This sample has 900,000 to 1,200,000 distinct CDR3 sequences, with roughly two fifths found just once. Sample: peripheral blood or thyroid tissue (not recorded which). The receptors come from an adult man with Graves' hyperthyroidism. Each CDR3 is given with its conserved first and last residue. The D gene is left open where the match is weak.

NA,TRBJ1-2,TRBV29-1,CSVKPGGSYTF
NA,TRBJ2-2,TRBV2,CASSEVGITNTGELFF
TRBD1,TRBJ2-5,TRBV5-8,CASSHQDRGAQETQYF
NA,TRBJ1-1,TRBV10-3,CAISPSGGTASTEAFF
NA,TRBJ2-7,TRBV27,CASSVAASYEQYF
NA,TRBJ2-2,TRBV20-1,CSARNLDSANTGELFF
NA,TRBJ2-2,TRBV14,CASSLLRLGGGELFF
NA,TRBJ1-2,TRBV6-1,CASSYGGGNGYTF
NA,TRBJ2-6,TRBV10-3,CAISSNRAGANVLTF
NA,TRBJ1-1,TRBV7-3,CASSLNPGRTEAFF
NA,TRBJ2-5,TRBV29-1,CSHGGRQETQYF
NA,TRBJ2-5,TRBV6-2/TRBV6-3,CASSYSLEAGPKTQYF
TRBD1,TRBJ1-1,TRBV2,CASNRGDGSGTEAFF
NA,TRBJ1-5,TRBV19,CASSIRSASNQPQHF
NA,TRBJ1-5,TRBV20-1,CSAVDQGNQPQHF
NA,TRBJ1-1,TRBV29-1,CSVAGGNTEAFF
NA,TRBJ2-7,TRBV7-8,CASSSSRGGYEQYF
TRBD1,TRBJ1-5,TRBV6-5,CASSLQPGTGNQPQHF
TRBD1,TRBJ1-6,TRBV3-1,CATRSGTAQF
TRBD2,TRBJ2-7,TRBV15,CATSDSVTSGSPNEQYF
NA,TRBJ1-1,TRBV11-2,CASSLLTANTEAFF
TRBD2,TRBJ2-7,TRBV27,CASSLSSGFYEQYF
NA,TRBJ2-5,TRBV4-1,CASSPSVWFQETQYF
NA,TRBJ1-1,TRBV20-1,CSATKGGMNTEAFF
NA,TRBJ1-2,TRBV28,CASSLWTSHYGYTF
NA,NA,TRBV7-9,CASSGGVGQGKQFF
TRBD2,TRBJ2-7,TRBV9,CASSVVAGGPNEQYF
NA,TRBJ1-1,TRBV7-2,CASSLAREEAFF
NA,TRBJ1-2,TRBV30,CAWSRGRVDHYGYTF
NA,TRBJ2-7,TRBV15,CATSRVNEQYF
NA,TRBJ1-2,TRBV7-9,CASIPEGSTFNYGYTF
NA,TRBJ2-6,TRBV7-2,CASSWGQANVLTF
NA,TRBJ1-6,TRBV11-2,CASSLEWVSYNSPLHF